The 13 T cell receptor beta chains in this list originate from one sample, sequenced in a study of CD8+CD57+ T cells in acquired aplastic anemia. Genomic DNA was employed as the template in profiling TCR beta VDJ and CDR3. TCRdb reprocessed the reads via MiXCR and lists one record per CDR3 protein. The table lists over 150,000 distinct CDR3 sequences, 35% to 55% of them singletons. Sequencing input: sorted CD4+, CD8+, or CD8+CD57+ T cells (not recorded which) from PBMCs. These receptors were obtained from a human donor in good health.

This clonotype was seen many times. The chain uses TRBV15 and TRBJ2-5; TRBD1 is a possible D gene (5 bases). The V end lost 0 bases, the J end lost 2 bases, and 10 bases lay between the germline ends. This CDR3 is 15 amino acids long. The V gene's germline CDR1 is LNHNV and CDR2 YYDKDF (reference sequence). Here the CDR3 reads CATSRDLTEQETQYF. CDR3 bases: TGTGCCACCAGCAGAGATTTGACAGAACAAGAGACCCAGTACTTC.

The chain has TRBV7-2 and TRBJ2-7; D possibly matches TRBD1 or TRBD2 (5 bases each). This CDR3 spans 13 amino acids. V lost 4 bases, J lost 3 bases, and 10 bases lay in between. CDR1 is SGHTA and CDR2 is FQGNSA in the germline V gene. This chain's CDR3 is CASSSGRLYEQYF. The CDR3 DNA sequence: TGTGCCAGCAGCTCGGGGCGCCTCTACGAGCAGTACTTC.

CDR3 in DNA: TGTGCCGCCGAGGACTGGGTCCCTTATAGAGGGGTCGTAATTTGCAATCAGCCCCAGCATTTT. Residues: CAAEDWVPYRGVVICNQPQHF. The chain combines TRBV24-1 with TRBJ1-5, with a tentative D call TRBD1 (5 bases). Trimming took off 12 bases at V and 2 bases at J, with 37 bases between the two ends. CDR1 is KGHDR and CDR2 is SFDVKD in the germline V gene. The length of the CDR3 is 21 residues.

This clonotype was recorded many times. V usage is TRBV14 and J usage is TRBJ2-2; 7 nucleotides match TRBD1. The germline V gene encodes CDR1 SGHDN and CDR2 FVKESK. With V trimmed by 1 base and J by 7 bases, 9 bases remained unmatched. The CDR3 has 16 residues. The CDR3 is CASSQARGPLDGELFF. CDR3 coding DNA: TGTGCCAGCAGCCAAGCGAGGGGGCCTCTTGACGGGGAGCTGTTTTTT.

This clonotype was seen at least ten times. V is TRBV19 and J is TRBJ1-2; 9 nucleotides line up with TRBD1. The CDR3 loop spans 15 amino acids. Germline trimming cut 5 bases from V and 0 bases from J; bases unmatched to any gene: 4. Germline CDR1 is LNHDA and CDR2 is SQIVND (reference sequence). The DNA for the CDR3 is TGTGCCAGTAGTTCTGGGACAGGGACTAACTATGGCTACACCTTC. This gives the protein CASSSGTGTNYGYTF.

J is TRBJ2-7 and V is TRBV6-5; D assignment may be TRBD1 or TRBD2 (6 bases each). V shed 2 bases and J shed 4 bases, with 12 bases lying between them. Germline V gene sequence: CDR1 MNHEY, CDR2 SVGAGI. This CDR3 is 14 amino acids long. The DNA of the CDR3 is TGTGCCAGCAGTTACGGAACAGGGACTTACGAGCAGTACTTC. The encoded protein is CASSYGTGTYEQYF.

The CDR3 loop is CATSDPGTGTNYGYTF. For the CDR3, the DNA is TGTGCCACCAGTGACCCCGGGACAGGGACAAACTATGGCTACACCTTC. This chain joins TRBV24-1 and TRBJ1-2, with 9 bases fitting TRBD1. CDR1 is KGHDR, CDR2 SFDVKD, per germline. The V and J ends lost 4 bases and 2 bases, in that order; junction bases with no gene match: 7. CDR3 size: 16 residues.

This clonotype showed up many times. The chain links TRBV19 to TRBJ2-5; no clear D. This CDR3 is built from 13 residues. CDR1 and CDR2 (germline): LNHDA, SQIVND (reference sequence). The V end was cut by 5 bases, the J end by 1 base, with 8 bases between. The CDR3 coding sequence is TGTGCCAGTAGTCGACGTTTCCAAGAGACCCAGTACTTC. It encodes CASSRRFQETQYF.

This clonotype appeared a single time. The CDR3 loop is CATSDSPSRGLYEQYF. For the CDR3, the DNA is TGTGCCACCAGTGATTCCCCGAGCAGGGGCCTATACGAGCAGTACTTC. This chain connects TRBV24-1 to TRBJ2-7, with a possible D match to TRBD1 (6 bases). Trimming left V 2 bases short and J 4 bases short, with 17 bases between. This CDR3 region has 16 residues. Looked up from germline, CDR1 is KGHDR and CDR2 is SFDVKD.

This clonotype was observed a few times. The rearrangement uses TRBV2 and TRBJ1-6, with a weak D call TRBD1 (5 bases). The CDR3 runs to 14 residues. V was shortened by 5 bases and J by 9 bases, with 14 bases between the two germline ends. From germline, CDR1 is SNHLY and CDR2 FYNNEI. In DNA form, the CDR3 reads TGTGCCAGCAGTCTCACAGATGGGGGTTCACCCCTCCACTTT. It specifies CASSLTDGGSPLHF.

This clonotype appeared many times. V is TRBV7-9 and J is TRBJ2-1, with TRBD1 matching 8 bases. There are 15 residues in the CDR3. The ends lost 5 bases at V and 6 bases at J; junction bases unmatched: 9. Germline V gives CDR1 SEHNR, CDR2 FQNEAQ (reference sequence). In DNA, the CDR3 is TGTGCCAGCAGCGTGCGGACAGGGCCCCGCAATGAGCAGTTCTTC. It translates to CASSVRTGPRNEQFF.

This clonotype was counted a few times. The chain couples TRBV10-3 to TRBJ1-1; 8 bases line up with TRBD1. V shed 11 bases and J 4 bases; nucleotides not matched to a gene: 9. The CDR3 contains 13 residues. Germline CDR1 is ENHRY and CDR2 is SYGVKD. For the CDR3, the DNA is TGTGCCGCAGCCCAGGGGGCTGGCACTGAAGCTTTCTTT. Translated, it gives CAAAQGAGTEAFF.

This clonotype showed up many times. One end of the junction does not line up with germline, which may come from a read error. J is TRBJ1-6 and V is TRBV28; D is unresolved. Per the germline V gene, CDR1 is MDHEN and CDR2 is SYDVKM. The CDR3 is 13 residues long. The DNA of the CDR3 is TGTGCCAGCAGTGTATGGGTTAATTCACCCCTCCACTTT. Translation gives CASSVWVNSPLHF.